The clone carrying this T cell receptor beta chain was counted only a few times. V was clipped by 0 bases and J by 5 bases; unmatched bases: 11. Germline CDR1 is LGHNA and CDR2 is YNFKEQ. This CDR3 contains 17 residues. Patient sample counts ranged from 1 to 8, pretreatment and on-treatment. Clones were read by immunoSEQ multiplex PCR, and TCRdb kept only the in-frame ones, dropping some. Among about 42,000 clones listed, over 65% were seen once. This specimen comes from a study of PD-L1 blockade in urothelial cancer. This specimen was PBMCs, taken around atezolizumab (anti-PD-L1) treatment. The chain carries TRBV4-2 and TRBJ2-7; 9 bases agree with TRBD2. This sequence originates from a man between 65 and 85 years old with urothelial cancer. The CDR3 loop is CASSQERQASGMNEQYF. The CDR3 region has the DNA TGTGCCAGCAGCCAAGAACGTCAGGCTAGCGGGATGAACGAGCAGTACTTC.